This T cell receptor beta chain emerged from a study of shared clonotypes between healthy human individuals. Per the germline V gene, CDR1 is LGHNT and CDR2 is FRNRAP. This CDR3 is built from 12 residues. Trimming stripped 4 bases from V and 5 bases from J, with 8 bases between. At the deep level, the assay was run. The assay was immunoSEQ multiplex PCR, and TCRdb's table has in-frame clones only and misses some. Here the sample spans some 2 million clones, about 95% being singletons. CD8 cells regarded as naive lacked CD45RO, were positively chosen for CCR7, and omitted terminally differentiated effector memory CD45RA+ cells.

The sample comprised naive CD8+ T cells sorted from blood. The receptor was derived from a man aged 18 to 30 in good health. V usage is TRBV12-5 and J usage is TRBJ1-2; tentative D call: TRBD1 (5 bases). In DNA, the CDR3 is TGTGCTAGTGGTTGGGACTCTTATGGCTACACCTTC. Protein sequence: CASGWDSYGYTF. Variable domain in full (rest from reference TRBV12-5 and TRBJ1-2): DARVTQTPRHKVTEMGQEVTMRCQPILGHNTVFWYRQTMMQGLELLAYFRNRAPLDDSGMPKDRFSAEMPDATLATLKIQPSEPRDSAVYFCASGWDSYGYTFGSGTRLTVV.